The sequence of this T cell receptor (beta chain) was determined in a study of OX40 agonist ivuxolimab in advanced cancers. Background on the study: The dose-escalation cohort was about 87% male, with a mean age of approximately 61 years, ranging about 20 to 79. Partial responses were achieved by three patients: one hepatocellular carcinoma, two cutaneous melanoma.

To note about this clone: Its antigen remains unidentified.

This CDR3 comprises 18 residues. The ends lost 1 base at V and 3 bases at J; junction bases unmatched: 10. Germline CDR1 reads SGHTS; CDR2 reads YDEGEE. Notes on the study in general: Patients with a partial response at 0.1-3.0 mg/kg had among the lowest clonal expansion.

The repertoire was sequenced with immunoSEQ multiplex PCR; TCRdb's copy has only in-frame clones and lacks some. The data show under 110,000 clones, just over 90% seen once. Autoimmune disease history or systemic immunosuppression disqualified patients. The receptor comes from an adult with an advanced solid tumor such as melanoma, head and neck, liver or kidney cancer. The chain couples TRBV5-8 to TRBJ2-6; TRBD1 aligns across 7 bases. The sequences come from CD4+ or CD8+ T cells sorted from blood, collected in a trial of the OX40 agonist ivuxolimab. CDR3 coding DNA: TGTGCCAGCAGCTTGAGACAGGGATCCTGGAATGGGGCCAACGTCCTGACTTTC. Protein product: CASSLRQGSWNGANVLTF.